These 26 T cell receptor beta chains were sequenced from one sample in a study of T cell responses to AZD1222 COVID-19 vaccine. This table comes from immunoSEQ multiplex PCR, and its TCRdb copy is limited to in-frame clones, with some not included. The sample shows approximately 150,000 clones, 85% to 90% of them seen only once. The sample consisted of peripheral blood, taken 28 days after the second AZD1222 dose. These receptors were taken from an adult who received the AZD1222 COVID-19 vaccine.

The CDR3, as DNA: TGTGCTAGTGGCACACGAGCAGCAGATACGCAGTATTTT. It is translated as CASGTRAADTQYF. The chain combines TRBV12-5 with TRBJ2-3; D not resolved. The CDR3 is 13 residues long. The V end was cut by 6 bases, the J end by 4 bases, with 11 bases between. From germline, CDR1 is LGHNT and CDR2 FRNRAP.

V usage is TRBV5-1 and J usage is TRBJ2-3; 10 positions agree with TRBD1. The length of the CDR3 is 14 residues. Germline CDR1 and CDR2: SGHRS and YFSETQ. J gave up 4 bases and V 3 bases, and 2 bases lay outside the gene matches. CDR3: CASSSGQGADTQYF. In DNA form, the CDR3 reads TGCGCCAGCAGCTCTGGACAGGGGGCAGATACGCAGTATTTT.

Comment on this clone: Compared with germline, one end of the junction differs, possibly owing to a read error. The genes are TRBV7-2 and TRBJ2-1; possibly TRBD1 or TRBD2 for D (6 bases each). From germline, CDR1 is SGHTA and CDR2 FQGNSA. CDR3 length: 15 amino acids. CDR3 nucleotides: TGTGCCAGCAACTTAGGGGGGCTGGAACTCAATGAGCAGTTCTTC. It specifies CASNLGGLELNEQFF.

The rearrangement links TRBV6-6 to TRBJ1-5; 9 nucleotides match TRBD1. V lost 4 bases and J lost 2; bases outside the gene matches: 0. Germline CDR1 is MNHNY and CDR2 is SVGAGI (reference sequence). The CDR3 runs to 14 residues. The CDR3 region has the DNA TGTGCCAGCAGTTGGACAGGGGGCAATCAGCCCCAGCATTTT. Translated: CASSWTGGNQPQHF.

The V and J genes are TRBV12-3 or TRBV12-4 and TRBJ1-6; no clear D gene. The CDR3 is 12 residues long. Trimming took off 8 bases at V and 6 bases at J, with 8 bases between the two ends. CDR3 protein: CASGPSNSPLHF. CDR3 bases: TGTGCCAGCGGACCCAGTAATTCACCCCTCCACTTT.

The chain carries TRBV6-2 or TRBV6-3 and TRBJ1-6, with D perhaps matching TRBD1 (6 bases). V lost 6 bases and J 7 bases, leaving 19 bases between the germline ends. Germline values: CDR1 MNHEY, CDR2 SVGEGT. This CDR3 contains 16 residues. The CDR3 nucleotides are TGTGCCAGCAGCGAAGGACAGCTAAGGATCAATTCACCCCTCCACTTT. This codes for CASSEGQLRINSPLHF.

This chain connects TRBV5-6 to TRBJ2-5; weak D call: TRBD1 (6 bases). Trimming left V 1 base short and J 3 bases short, with 10 bases between. CDR1 SGHDT and CDR2 YYEEEE come from the germline V gene. This CDR3 region has 14 residues. CDR3 DNA sequence: TGTGCCAGCAGCTTGTCAGGGGCGGAAGAGACCCAGTACTTC. It specifies CASSLSGAEETQYF.

The chain couples TRBV15 to TRBJ1-4, with a weak D call TRBD1 (5 bases). The germline V gene encodes CDR1 LNHNV and CDR2 YYDKDF (reference sequence). The CDR3 length is 15 residues. With 1 base removed from V and 0 bases from J, the gap between germline ends came to 6 bases. CDR3 region: CATSRVGATNEKLFF. CDR3 in DNA: TGTGCCACCAGCAGAGTAGGGGCAACTAATGAAAAACTGTTTTTT. The full variable domain, rest sourced from reference TRBV15 and TRBJ1-4, is DAMVIQNPRYQVTQFGKPVTLSCSQTLNHNVMYWYQQKSSQAPKLLFHYYDKDFNNEADTPDNFQSRRPNTSFCFLDIRSPGLGDTAMYLCATSRVGATNEKLFFGSGTQLSVL.

The V call is TRBV18, the J call TRBJ1-4; tentatively, D is TRBD1 (5 bases). V was pared by 6 bases and J by 3 bases, with 11 bases between. Looked up from germline, CDR1 is KGHSH and CDR2 is LQKENI. The CDR3 has 14 residues. DNA of the CDR3: TGTGCCAGCTCCCTCAGGGTTGCTAATGAAAAACTGTTTTTT. It translates to CASSLRVANEKLFF.

V is TRBV18 and J is TRBJ1-1, with 8 bases aligning to TRBD1. Germline CDR1 reads KGHSH; CDR2 reads LQKENI. The J segment lost 4 bases and the V segment lost 3 bases, leaving 4 bases of the junction unmatched. This CDR3 region has 14 residues. This CDR3 reads CASSPDRATTEAFF. DNA for the CDR3: TGTGCCAGCTCACCGGACAGGGCCACCACTGAAGCTTTCTTT.

This clone was counted once. V usage is TRBV5-6 and J usage is TRBJ1-5, with D tentatively TRBD1 (5 bases). V lost 4 bases, J lost 0 bases, and 14 bases lay in between. The CDR3 has 16 amino acids. The germline V gene has CDR1 SGHDT and CDR2 YYEEEE. CDR3 sequence: CASSRDGPYSNQPQHF. In DNA form, the CDR3 reads TGTGCCAGCAGCCGGGACGGACCATATAGCAATCAGCCCCAGCATTTT.

The chain combines TRBV3-1 (or the pseudogene TRBV3-2) with TRBJ2-1, with 7 nucleotides matching TRBD2. V shed 4 bases, J shed 10 bases, and the junction held 4 bases outside the gene matches. CDR3 length equals 12 residues. Germline lookup yields CDR1 LGHDT and CDR2 YNNKEL (reference sequence). In DNA form, the CDR3 reads TGTGCCAGCAGCCCGACTAGCTTCGAGCAGTTCTTC. As protein: CASSPTSFEQFF.

The V call is TRBV28, the J call TRBJ2-7; no firm D call. V was pared by 5 bases and J by 3 bases, with 8 bases between. CDR1 MDHEN and CDR2 SYDVKM come from the germline V gene. The CDR3 sequence is 12 residues long. The CDR3 reads CASSPTLYEQYF. The DNA of the CDR3 is TGTGCCAGCAGTCCGACACTCTACGAGCAGTACTTC. Full variable domain (rest looked up from reference TRBV28 and TRBJ2-7): DVKVTQSSRYLVKRTGEKVFLECVQDMDHENMFWYRQDPGLGLRLIYFSYDVKMKEKGDIPEGYSVSREKKERFSLILESASTNQTSMYLCASSPTLYEQYFGPGTRLTVT.

The chain combines TRBV12-3 or TRBV12-4 with TRBJ1-1, with TRBD1 as a possible D gene (5 bases). This CDR3 region has 13 residues. Trimming stripped 5 bases from V and 5 bases from J, with 12 bases between. CDR3 protein: CASSGTGPTEAFF. The CDR3 nucleotides read TGTGCCAGCAGTGGGACCGGTCCTACTGAAGCTTTCTTT.

This clone has only one observation. The chain's CDR3 is CASSPGLAGAIGELFF. CDR3 in DNA: TGTGCCAGCAGCCCAGGACTAGCGGGAGCGATCGGGGAGCTGTTTTTT. The V and J genes are TRBV7-8 and TRBJ2-2; TRBD2 aligns across 13 bases. The CDR3 extends over 16 amino acids. The V gene's germline CDR1 is SGHVS and CDR2 FQNEAQ. V lost 5 bases and J lost 7; bases outside the gene matches: 7.

CDR3 in amino acids: CASRPQGPGYGYTF. Here the CDR3 DNA reads TGTGCCAGCAGGCCACAGGGGCCCGGCTATGGCTACACCTTC. This chain uses TRBV2 with TRBJ1-2; 7 bases match TRBD1. This CDR3 has 14 residues. Germline trimming cut 6 bases from V and 4 bases from J; bases unmatched to any gene: 8. Germline CDR1 and CDR2: SNHLY and FYNNEI.

The rearrangement uses TRBV2 and TRBJ2-7; tentatively, D is TRBD1 (5 bases). The CDR3 has 13 residues. The ends were cut back, 4 bases at V and 0 bases at J, with 7 bases in the middle. CDR1 and CDR2 from the germline V gene are SNHLY and FYNNEI. The CDR3 DNA is TGTGCCAGCAGTGGGGGCCTCTCCTACGAGCAGTACTTC. This encodes CASSGGLSYEQYF.

There are a few counts of this clone. This chain joins TRBV7-6 and TRBJ2-2, with D possibly TRBD1 on 6 matching bases. The V end lost 1 base, the J end lost 2 bases, and 11 bases lay between the germline ends. CDR1 and CDR2 from the germline V gene are SGHVS and FNYEAQ. CDR3 length: 16 amino acids. The DNA of the CDR3 is TGTGCCAGCAGCTTAGGGATGGGACAAAACACCGGGGAGCTGTTTTTT. This codes for CASSLGMGQNTGELFF.

The chain uses TRBV7-6 and TRBJ2-1; no reliable D call. The CDR3 covers 16 residues. The germline V gene has CDR1 SGHVS and CDR2 FNYEAQ. Trimming shortened V by 7 bases and J by 5 bases, and 21 bases separated the two germline ends. For the CDR3, the DNA is TGTGCCAGCACCCCGCTGGGATACGACGGGCACAATGAGCAGTTCTTC. Translating gives CASTPLGYDGHNEQFF.

There are a few counts of this clone. The CDR3 sequence is CASSAGRQGVGETQYF. For the CDR3, the DNA is TGTGCCAGCAGCGCAGGTCGACAGGGGGTGGGAGAGACCCAGTACTTC. The chain couples TRBV5-4 to TRBJ2-5, with TRBD1 matching 9 bases. The trim removed 4 bases at V and 4 bases at J, leaving 11 bases unmatched. The CDR3 contains 16 residues. Germline V gives CDR1 SGHNT, CDR2 YYREEE (reference sequence).

The rearrangement links TRBV5-4 to TRBJ1-2, with 12 positions matching TRBD1. The CDR3 sequence is 14 residues long. Germline lookup yields CDR1 SGHNT and CDR2 YYREEE (reference sequence). V lost 4 bases and J lost 7; bases outside the gene matches: 5. DNA for the CDR3: TGTGCCAGCAGCGGGGACAGGGGGCAGAGTGGCTACACCTTC. It is translated as CASSGDRGQSGYTF.

The chain recombines TRBV11-2 with TRBJ1-1, with D hard to call. The CDR3 runs to 12 residues. The germline V gene has CDR1 SGHAT and CDR2 FQNNGV. Trimming took off 0 bases at V and 7 bases at J, with 6 bases between the two ends. The CDR3, as DNA: TGTGCCAGCAGCTTAGAGGGAGTTGAAGCTTTCTTT. The encoded protein is CASSLEGVEAFF.

The genes are TRBV11-3 and TRBJ2-2; D unclear. V dropped 5 bases and J dropped 5 bases, with 12 bases sitting between them. The V gene's germline CDR1 is SGHNT and CDR2 YENEEA. The CDR3 length is 14 residues. CDR3 loop: CASSPGFVTGELFF. As DNA, the CDR3 is TGTGCCAGCAGCCCCGGCTTTGTGACCGGGGAGCTGTTTTTT.

This sequence joins TRBV27 and TRBJ2-3, with 7 bases fitting TRBD2. The V gene's germline CDR1 is MNHEY and CDR2 SMNVEV (reference sequence). This CDR3 spans 14 amino acids. Losses at the gene ends were 7 bases for V and 0 bases for J; bases not matched to a gene: 4. The CDR3 bases are TGTGCCAGCACAGCGGGGTGGAGCACAGATACGCAGTATTTT. It yields the protein CASTAGWSTDTQYF.

The chain uses TRBV2 and TRBJ2-7; D may be TRBD2 (5 bases). CDR3 length equals 11 residues. From germline, CDR1 is SNHLY and CDR2 FYNNEI. V was trimmed by 3 bases and J by 5 bases, leaving 5 bases between them. CDR3: CASSERDEQYF. The CDR3 nucleotides are TGTGCCAGCAGTGAGAGGGACGAGCAGTACTTC.

A note on this clone: Other nucleotide sequences in the sample specify the same CDR3. V is TRBV18 and J is TRBJ2-2; 7 nucleotides agree with TRBD2. The CDR3 spans 14 residues. Germline V lookup: CDR1 KGHSH, CDR2 LQKENI. The trim removed 3 bases at V and 3 bases at J, leaving 1 base unmatched. The CDR3 nucleotides read TGTGCCAGCTCACCTCTAGCGGACACCGGGGAGCTGTTTTTT. Translating gives CASSPLADTGELFF.